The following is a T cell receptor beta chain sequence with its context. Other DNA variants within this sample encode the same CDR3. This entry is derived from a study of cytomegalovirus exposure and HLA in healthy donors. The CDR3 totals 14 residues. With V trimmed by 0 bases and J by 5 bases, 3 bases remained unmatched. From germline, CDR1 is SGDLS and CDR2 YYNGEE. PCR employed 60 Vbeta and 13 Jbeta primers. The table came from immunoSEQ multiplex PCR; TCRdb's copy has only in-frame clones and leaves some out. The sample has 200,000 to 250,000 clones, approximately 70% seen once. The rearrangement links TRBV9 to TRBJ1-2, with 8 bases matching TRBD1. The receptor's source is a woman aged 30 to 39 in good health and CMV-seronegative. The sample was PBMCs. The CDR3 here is CASSVGDRGYGYTF. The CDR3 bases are TGTGCCAGCAGCGTAGGTGACAGGGGATATGGCTACACCTTC.